The next 13 T cell receptor beta chains were all read from a single sample in a study of molecular identifiers for immune sequencing clone quantification. MiXCR, applied by TCRdb to the PCR reads, yields one record per CDR3 protein. The sample lists approximately 670,000 distinct CDR3 sequences; 15% to 20% were seen once. The sequenced sample was naive CD8+ T cells from blood, with Jurkat cell RNA spiked in. Subset reported: FACS-sorted CD8+CD4-CCR7+CD45RA+ naive T cells. These receptors were taken from a human donor in good health. Some libraries in this study had Jurkat cell RNA spiked in.

The chain uses TRBV4-3 and TRBJ2-7; the D gene could be TRBD1 or TRBD2 (5 bases each). The germline gives CDR1 LGHNA, CDR2 YSLEER. The CDR3 sequence is 15 residues long. V lost 0 bases and J lost 3, with 12 bases in between. In nucleotides, the CDR3 is TGCGCCAGCAGCCAAGAGTTGAGGGGAATCTACGAGCAGTACTTC. Translated, it gives CASSQELRGIYEQYF.

In this sample, this clonotype turned up a few times. The CDR3 bases are TGCGCCAGCAGCCAAGTGGAGGGGGGGGTCGGGAATGAAGCTTTCTTT. It yields the protein CASSQVEGGVGNEAFF. The chain is built from TRBV4-1 and TRBJ1-1; D possibly corresponds to TRBD1 (6 bases). V lost 1 base and J lost 7, with 19 bases in between. CDR3 length equals 16 residues. The germline CDR1 and CDR2 sequences are MGHRA and YSYEKL.

This clonotype occurred a few times. A read error is possible here, since a much larger clone lies one base away. V and J are TRBV6-2 or TRBV6-3 and TRBJ1-4; D unresolved. Germline V CDR1 and CDR2: MNHEY, SVGEGT. The CDR3 covers 14 residues. CDR3: CASSRDGPNEKLCF. In DNA, the CDR3 is TGTGCCAGCAGTCGCGACGGACCAAATGAAAAACTGTGTTTT.

This clonotype was seen at least ten times. The chain recombines TRBV25-1 with TRBJ2-7; 8 bases align to TRBD1. Trimming cost V 8 bases and J 4 bases; bases outside gene matches: 19. This CDR3 has 17 amino acids. Germline CDR1 MGHDK, CDR2 SYGVNS. CDR3 region: CASAGGSRHKNGYEQYF. The CDR3 region has the DNA TGTGCCAGCGCAGGGGGCTCGCGGCATAAAAATGGGTACGAGCAGTACTTC.

This clonotype was seen more than once but under ten times. The chain has TRBV4-1 and TRBJ1-3; D remains unclear. CDR1 and CDR2 from the germline V gene are MGHRA and YSYEKL. The CDR3 totals 16 residues. With 1 base removed from V and 0 bases from J, the gap between germline ends came to 10 bases. The CDR3 sequence is CASSQVSSLSGNTIYF. CDR3 DNA: TGCGCCAGCAGCCAAGTTTCCAGTCTCTCTGGAAACACCATATATTTT.

The chain carries TRBV20-1 and TRBJ2-7; unclear D gene. V lost 2 bases and J 2 bases, leaving 13 bases between the germline ends. Per the germline V gene, CDR1 is DFQATT and CDR2 is SNEGSKA (reference sequence). The CDR3 loop spans 14 amino acids. CDR3 in DNA: TGCAGTGCTAGACCCCCCCAGGCAGCCTACGAGCAGTACTTC. It translates to CSARPPQAAYEQYF.

This clonotype was counted many times. V and J are TRBV7-9 and TRBJ2-7, with TRBD1 identical over 10 bases. V dropped 4 bases and J dropped 1; count of bases not matched to a gene: 4. The CDR3 runs 15 residues. Germline CDR1 and CDR2: SEHNR and FQNEAQ (reference sequence). CDR3 DNA: TGTGCCAGCAGCTCCGGGGGACAGGGGTCCTACGAGCAGTACTTC. Encoded protein: CASSSGGQGSYEQYF.

For this clonotype: The conserved final phenylalanine or tryptophan is absent from the CDR3, which likely points to a read error. The chain links TRBV19 to TRBJ2-1; 9 positions match TRBD2. Germline assignment: CDR1 LNHDA and CDR2 SQIVND (reference sequence). The CDR3 is 15 residues long. V lost 6 bases and J lost 4; bases outside the gene matches: 7. CDR3 nucleotide sequence: TGTGCCAGTAGCCGCTGGGCGGGGGGGTACAATGAGCAGTTCCTC. It is translated as CASSRWAGGYNEQFL.

For this clonotype: This clone may be a read error of a much larger clone one base away. The chain combines TRBV2 with TRBJ2-7; no clear D. Germline CDR1 reads SNHLY; CDR2 reads FYNNEI. The CDR3 is made up of 16 amino acids. The CDR3 is CAGSGQETAHSYEQYF. The CDR3 coding sequence is TGTGCCGGCAGTGGGCAGGAGACGGCACACTCCTACGAGCAGTACTTC.

With regard to this clonotype: A read error may be the cause here, since a much bigger clone is one base away. The chain employs TRBV6-5 and TRBJ1-3; D unresolved. The germline V and J ends were trimmed by 8 bases and 7 bases, with 15 bases remaining between them. The CDR3 has 13 residues. Germline loops: CDR1 MNHEY, CDR2 SVGAGI. The CDR3 DNA is TGTGCCAGCGGCCCCTGGGCTAGTAACACCATATATTTT. Its translation is CASGPWASNTIYF.

The sample holds many counts of this clonotype. The CDR3 reads CASSYGFSEAFF. CDR3 sequence (DNA): TGTGCCAGCAGTTACGGGTTCTCAGAGGCTTTCTTT. The V and J genes are TRBV6-2 or TRBV6-3 and TRBJ1-1; D remains unclear. The V end was cut by 2 bases, the J end by 11 bases, with 12 bases between. The length of the CDR3 is 12 residues. Germline values: CDR1 MNHEY, CDR2 SVGEGT.

V is TRBV27 and J is TRBJ2-2; 8 bases are shared with TRBD1. This CDR3 has 14 amino acids. V lost 8 bases and J lost 5; bases outside the gene matches: 7. Germline V gene sequence: CDR1 MNHEY, CDR2 SMNVEV (reference sequence). The chain's CDR3 is CASARGLGTGELFF. The CDR3 nucleotides read TGTGCCAGCGCCAGGGGGCTAGGAACCGGGGAGCTGTTTTTT.

Note on this clonotype: The CDR3 does not end in the conserved phenylalanine or tryptophan, so this is likely a read error. The CDR3 here is CASGVGFSGEQYS. The CDR3 coding sequence is TGTGCCAGTGGGGTCGGGTTCTCGGGCGAGCAGTACTCC. This chain joins TRBV2 and TRBJ2-7; D uncertain. The CDR3 spans 13 residues. Germline-derived CDR1 and CDR2 are SNHLY and FYNNEI. Trimming pared 9 bases from V and 6 bases from J, leaving 18 bases between.